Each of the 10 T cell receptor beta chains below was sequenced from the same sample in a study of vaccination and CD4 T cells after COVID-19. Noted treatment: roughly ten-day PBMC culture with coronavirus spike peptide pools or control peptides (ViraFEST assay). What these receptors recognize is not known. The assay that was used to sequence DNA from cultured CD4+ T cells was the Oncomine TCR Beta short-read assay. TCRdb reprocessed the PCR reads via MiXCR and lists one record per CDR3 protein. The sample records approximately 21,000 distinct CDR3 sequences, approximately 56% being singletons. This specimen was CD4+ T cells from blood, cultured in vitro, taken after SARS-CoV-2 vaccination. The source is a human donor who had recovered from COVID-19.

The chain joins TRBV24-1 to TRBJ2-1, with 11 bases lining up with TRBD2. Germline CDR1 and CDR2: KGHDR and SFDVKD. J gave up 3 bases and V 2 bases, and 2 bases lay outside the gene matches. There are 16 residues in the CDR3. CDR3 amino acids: CATSDSGTSGYNEQFF. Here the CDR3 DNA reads TGTGCCACCAGTGATTCCGGGACTAGCGGCTACAATGAGCAGTTCTTC.

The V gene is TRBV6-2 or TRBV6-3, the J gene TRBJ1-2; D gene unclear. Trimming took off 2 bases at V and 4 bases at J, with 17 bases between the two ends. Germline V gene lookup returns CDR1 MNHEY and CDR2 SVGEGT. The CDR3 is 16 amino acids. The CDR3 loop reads CASSYRSTKLGYGYTF. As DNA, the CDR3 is TGTGCCAGCAGTTACCGAAGTACAAAGCTGGGCTATGGCTACACCTTC.

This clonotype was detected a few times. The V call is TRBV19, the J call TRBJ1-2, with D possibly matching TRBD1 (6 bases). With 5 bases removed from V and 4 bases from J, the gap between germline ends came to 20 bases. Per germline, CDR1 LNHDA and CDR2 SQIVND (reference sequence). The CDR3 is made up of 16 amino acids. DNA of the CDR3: TGTGCCAGTAGTCTCACTCGGACAGCGCTTTTCTATGGCTACACCTTC. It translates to CASSLTRTALFYGYTF.

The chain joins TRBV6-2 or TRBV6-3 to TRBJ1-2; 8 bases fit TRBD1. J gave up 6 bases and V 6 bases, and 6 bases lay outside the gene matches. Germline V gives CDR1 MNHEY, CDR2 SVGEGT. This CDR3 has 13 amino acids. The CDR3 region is CASRKTGEDGYTF. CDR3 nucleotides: TGTGCCAGCAGAAAGACAGGGGAGGATGGCTACACCTTC.

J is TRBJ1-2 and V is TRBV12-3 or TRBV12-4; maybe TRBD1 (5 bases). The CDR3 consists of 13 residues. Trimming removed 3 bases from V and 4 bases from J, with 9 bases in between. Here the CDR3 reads CASSLQGRYGYTF. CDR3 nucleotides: TGTGCCAGCAGTTTGCAGGGCCGCTATGGCTACACCTTC.

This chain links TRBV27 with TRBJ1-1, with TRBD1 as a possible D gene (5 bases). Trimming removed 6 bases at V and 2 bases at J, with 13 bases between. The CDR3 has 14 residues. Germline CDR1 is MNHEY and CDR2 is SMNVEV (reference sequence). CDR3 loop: CASSRTRDNTEAFF. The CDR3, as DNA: TGTGCCAGCAGCCGCACTCGGGACAACACTGAAGCTTTCTTT.

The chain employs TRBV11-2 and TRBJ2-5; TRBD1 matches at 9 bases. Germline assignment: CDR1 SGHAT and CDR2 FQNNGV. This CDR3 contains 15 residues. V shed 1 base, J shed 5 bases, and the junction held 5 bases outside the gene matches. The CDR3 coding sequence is TGTGCCAGCAGCTTAGGTCGGGACAGGGTTGAGACCCAGTACTTC. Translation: CASSLGRDRVETQYF.

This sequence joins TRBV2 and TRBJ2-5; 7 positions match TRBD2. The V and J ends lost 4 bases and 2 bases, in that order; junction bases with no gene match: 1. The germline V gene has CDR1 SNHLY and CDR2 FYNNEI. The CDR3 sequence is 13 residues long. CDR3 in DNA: TGTGCCAGCAGTGCGGGGGGACAAGAGACCCAGTACTTC. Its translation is CASSAGGQETQYF. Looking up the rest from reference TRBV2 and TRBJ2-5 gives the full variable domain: EPEVTQTPSHQVTQMGQEVILRCVPISNHLYFYWYRQILGQKVEFLVSFYNNEISEKSEIFDDQFSVERPDGSNFTLKIRSTKLEDSAMYFCASSAGGQETQYFGPGTRLLVL.

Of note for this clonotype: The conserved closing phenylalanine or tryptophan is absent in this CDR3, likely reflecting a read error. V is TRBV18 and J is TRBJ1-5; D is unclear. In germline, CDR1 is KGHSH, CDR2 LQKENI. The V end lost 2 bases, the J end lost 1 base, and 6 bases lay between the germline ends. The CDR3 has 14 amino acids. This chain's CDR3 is CASSPGSSNQPQHL. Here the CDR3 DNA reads TGTGCCAGCTCACCAGGTTCAAGCAATCAGCCCCAGCATCTT.

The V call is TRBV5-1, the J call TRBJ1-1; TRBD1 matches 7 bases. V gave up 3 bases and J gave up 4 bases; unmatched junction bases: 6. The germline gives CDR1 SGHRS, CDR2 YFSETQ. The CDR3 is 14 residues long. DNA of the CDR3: TGCGCCAGCAGCTCGCGGACAGGAAGCACTGAAGCTTTCTTT. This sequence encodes CASSSRTGSTEAFF.